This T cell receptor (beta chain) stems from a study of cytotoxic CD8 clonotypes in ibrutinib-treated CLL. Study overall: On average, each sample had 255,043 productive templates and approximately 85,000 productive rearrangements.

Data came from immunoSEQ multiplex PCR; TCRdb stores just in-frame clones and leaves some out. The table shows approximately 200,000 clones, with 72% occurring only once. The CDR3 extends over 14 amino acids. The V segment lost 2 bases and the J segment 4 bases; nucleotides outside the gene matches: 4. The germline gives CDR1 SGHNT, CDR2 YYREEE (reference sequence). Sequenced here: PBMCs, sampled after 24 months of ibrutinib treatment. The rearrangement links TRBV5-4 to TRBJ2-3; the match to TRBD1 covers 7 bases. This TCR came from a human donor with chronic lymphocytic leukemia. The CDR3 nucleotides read TGTGCCAGCAGCTTAAGGGGGCTGGCAGATACGCAGTATTTT. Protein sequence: CASSLRGLADTQYF.